The next 23 T cell receptor beta chains were all read from a single sample in a study of T cell responses to AZD1222 COVID-19 vaccine. The table came from immunoSEQ multiplex PCR; TCRdb's copy has only in-frame clones and leaves some out. The repertoire consists of around 100,000 clones, with roughly 84% occurring once and the leading ten covering roughly 9.9%. Sequencing was performed on peripheral blood, taken on day 0 of AZD1222 vaccination. The receptors derive from an adult in good health.

V and J are TRBV5-1 and TRBJ1-4, with TRBD1 identical over 10 bases. CDR1 and CDR2 from the germline V gene are SGHRS and YFSETQ. The V gene end was trimmed by 0 bases and the J gene end by 7 bases; junction bases not matched to a gene: 3. This CDR3 is 15 amino acids long. CDR3 region: CASSLETGGREKLFF. The DNA of the CDR3 is TGCGCCAGCAGCTTGGAGACAGGGGGCCGTGAAAAACTGTTTTTT.

This clone has more than one count but fewer than ten. V gene TRBV18 combines with J gene TRBJ1-1; 7 bases agree with TRBD1. Trimming at V came to 6 bases and at J to 6 bases, leaving 13 bases not matched to a gene. The V gene's germline CDR1 is KGHSH and CDR2 LQKENI. The CDR3 extends over 15 amino acids. The CDR3 protein is CASSLLRQGLPEAFF. The CDR3 DNA is TGTGCCAGCTCTCTCCTTCGACAGGGCCTCCCTGAAGCTTTCTTT.

The J gene is TRBJ2-1, the V gene TRBV7-8, with unresolved D. The CDR3 spans 18 residues. CDR1 and CDR2 from the germline V gene are SGHVS and FQNEAQ. V shed 1 base and J shed 6 bases, with 22 bases lying between them. The CDR3: CASSLGHSLGLGRNEQFF. The DNA for the CDR3 is TGTGCCAGCAGCTTAGGGCACAGCCTAGGATTAGGACGCAATGAGCAGTTCTTC.

The chain recombines TRBV7-9 with TRBJ2-2; no firm D call. This CDR3 has 14 amino acids. Trimming shortened V by 0 bases and J by 4 bases, and 6 bases separated the two germline ends. Germline loops: CDR1 SEHNR, CDR2 FQNEAQ (reference sequence). The CDR3 sequence is CASSLASTTGELFF. As DNA, the CDR3 is TGTGCCAGCAGCTTAGCGTCCACCACCGGGGAGCTGTTTTTT.

The chain couples TRBV10-3 to TRBJ2-1, with D possibly being TRBD1 (5 bases). The CDR3 contains 16 residues. With 7 bases removed from V and 2 bases from J, the gap between germline ends came to 18 bases. The V gene's germline CDR1 is ENHRY and CDR2 SYGVKD. The CDR3, as DNA: TGTGCCATCAAGGGGTTTCAGTTAGGCACCTACAATGAGCAGTTCTTC. It specifies CAIKGFQLGTYNEQFF.

This clone was counted a few times. The genes are TRBV11-2 and TRBJ1-6; no definite D call. Germline CDR1 is SGHAT and CDR2 is FQNNGV. The CDR3 contains 14 residues. Trimming removed 1 base at V and 11 bases at J, with 12 bases between. The CDR3 loop is CASSLGETGTPLHF. The DNA for the CDR3 is TGTGCCAGCAGCTTAGGGGAGACGGGGACACCCCTCCACTTT.

J is TRBJ2-5 and V is TRBV2; D might be TRBD2 (5 bases). V was shortened by 6 bases and J by 2 bases, with 16 bases between the two germline ends. The germline CDR1 and CDR2 sequences are SNHLY and FYNNEI. The CDR3 has 15 amino acids. The CDR3 DNA is TGTGCCAGCAGCCCAATGACTGGACTGCAAGAGACCCAGTACTTC. Protein: CASSPMTGLQETQYF.

The chain has TRBV7-9 and TRBJ1-6; 7 nucleotides align to TRBD1. Germline V gene lookup returns CDR1 SEHNR and CDR2 FQNEAQ (reference sequence). J was trimmed by 9 bases and V by 7 bases; bases with no gene match: 9. There are 14 residues in the CDR3. CDR3 DNA sequence: TGTGCCAGCACCAGGGGGGTTTTGAGTTCACCCCTCCACTTT. It is translated as CASTRGVLSSPLHF.

The rearrangement links TRBV6-6 to TRBJ2-1; D not certain. Germline lookup yields CDR1 MNHNY and CDR2 SVGAGI (reference sequence). The CDR3 sequence is 11 residues long. Trimming shortened V by 4 bases and J by 5 bases, and 3 bases separated the two germline ends. CDR3 DNA: TGTGCCAGCAGTTCTAACAATGAGCAGTTCTTC. Residues: CASSSNNEQFF.

The V gene is TRBV2, the J gene TRBJ1-2; weak D call: TRBD1 (5 bases). In germline, CDR1 is SNHLY, CDR2 FYNNEI. The CDR3 consists of 12 residues. Trimming shortened V by 8 bases and J by 7 bases, and 14 bases separated the two germline ends. The CDR3 nucleotides are TGTGCCAGCCTCTGGGGGGTTGGTGGCTACACCTTC. Translating gives CASLWGVGGYTF.

The chain uses TRBV5-6 and TRBJ2-7; 9 bases are shared with TRBD1. V dropped 2 bases and J dropped 3; count of bases not matched to a gene: 3. The length of the CDR3 is 14 residues. The germline CDR1 and CDR2 sequences are SGHDT and YYEEEE. The CDR3 spells CASSFPGQGYEQYF. CDR3 in DNA: TGTGCCAGCAGCTTTCCGGGACAGGGCTACGAGCAGTACTTC.

Here the CDR3 DNA reads TGTGCCAGCAGGCGAATGATTGGAGTTGGGCAGCCCCAGCATTTT. It is translated as CASRRMIGVGQPQHF. The chain couples TRBV6-5 to TRBJ1-5; D is unresolved. V lost 6 bases and J lost 7, with 19 bases in between. CDR1 is MNHEY, CDR2 SVGAGI, per germline. This CDR3 contains 15 residues.

This chain links TRBV30 with TRBJ1-4; 7 bases fit TRBD1. The CDR3 runs to 14 residues. From germline, CDR1 is GTSNPN and CDR2 SVGIG (reference sequence). The V segment lost 8 bases and the J segment 5 bases; nucleotides outside the gene matches: 11. The CDR3 DNA sequence: TGTGCCAACGGCCTCAGGGGGAAAAATGAAAAACTGTTTTTT. It specifies CANGLRGKNEKLFF.

V usage is TRBV28 and J usage is TRBJ1-6; D remains ambiguous. Looked up from germline, CDR1 is MDHEN and CDR2 is SYDVKM. Trimming pared 2 bases from V and 8 bases from J, leaving 10 bases between. The CDR3 is 14 amino acids. This CDR3 is CASSLVEADSPLHF. The CDR3 nucleotides read TGTGCCAGCAGTTTAGTGGAGGCCGATTCACCCCTCCACTTT.

The chain is built from TRBV10-3 and TRBJ1-1, with unresolved D. Germline loops: CDR1 ENHRY, CDR2 SYGVKD. CDR3 length: 14 residues. V was cut by 3 bases and J by 4 bases, with 12 bases left in between. CDR3 residues: CAISDVSALTEAFF. In DNA, the CDR3 is TGTGCCATCAGTGACGTGTCGGCCCTCACTGAAGCTTTCTTT.

The chain recombines TRBV6-5 with TRBJ1-2; a weak D match, TRBD1 (6 bases). The CDR3 contains 14 residues. Trimming took 6 bases from V and 1 from J, leaving 12 bases between them. The germline V gene encodes CDR1 MNHEY and CDR2 SVGAGI. CDR3 protein: CASSRTDYNYGYTF. The CDR3, as DNA: TGTGCCAGCAGCCGGACAGACTATAACTATGGCTACACCTTC.

The chain employs TRBV6-5 and TRBJ2-2; D ambiguous. The CDR3 contains 16 residues. Trimming took off 0 bases at V and 1 base at J, with 9 bases between the two ends. Germline V gene data show CDR1 as MNHEY and CDR2 as SVGAGI. The CDR3 sequence is CASSYSAYRNTGELFF. The CDR3 DNA sequence: TGTGCCAGCAGTTACTCTGCCTACAGGAACACCGGGGAGCTGTTTTTT.

The gene calls are TRBV5-5 and TRBJ2-3; 7 positions agree with TRBD2. The trim removed 3 bases at V and 2 bases at J, leaving 3 bases unmatched. CDR3 length: 14 amino acids. Germline assignment: CDR1 SGHKS and CDR2 YYEKEE (reference sequence). For the CDR3, the DNA is TGTGCCAGCAGCTGGGGGGGTTACACAGATACGCAGTATTTT. It translates to CASSWGGYTDTQYF.

The rearrangement links TRBV28 to TRBJ2-1; TRBD1 is a possible D gene (7 bases). The CDR3 has 14 residues. The germline gives CDR1 MDHEN, CDR2 SYDVKM. V was clipped by 8 bases and J by 3 bases, with 14 bases between them. CDR3 amino acids: CASGTGDFYNEQFF. CDR3 in DNA: TGTGCCAGCGGCACAGGGGACTTCTACAATGAGCAGTTCTTC.

Concerning this clone: One end of the junction does not line up with germline, which may come from a read error. V and J are TRBV2 and TRBJ2-1, with 14 nucleotides matching TRBD2. Germline V gene data show CDR1 as SNHLY and CDR2 as FYNNEI. The CDR3 covers 17 residues. The CDR3 DNA is TGTGCCAGCAGGGAAGGACTAGCGGGGGGCTCCTACAATGAGCAGTTCTTC. Its translation: CASREGLAGGSYNEQFF.

The V gene is TRBV12-5, the J gene TRBJ1-1, with D perhaps matching TRBD1 (5 bases). This CDR3 region has 16 residues. Germline loops: CDR1 LGHNT, CDR2 FRNRAP. Trimming removed 1 base at V and 5 bases at J, with 17 bases between. The CDR3 is CASGLGYSPRVTEAFF. The CDR3 coding sequence is TGTGCTAGTGGTTTGGGCTACAGCCCCAGGGTAACTGAAGCTTTCTTT.

The CDR3 is CAISERVTNTEAFF. CDR3 bases: TGTGCCATCAGTGAACGGGTTACGAACACTGAAGCTTTCTTT. The gene calls are TRBV10-3 and TRBJ1-1; D is uncertain. Trimming took off 3 bases at V and 1 base at J, with 9 bases between the two ends. Germline values: CDR1 ENHRY, CDR2 SYGVKD. The CDR3 extends over 14 amino acids.

The J gene is TRBJ2-7, the V gene TRBV5-1; D gene ambiguous. The CDR3 loop spans 15 amino acids. The V end was cut by 1 base, the J end by 0 bases, with 11 bases between. Germline CDR1 reads SGHRS; CDR2 reads YFSETQ. The chain's CDR3 is CASSLPQAGSYEQYF. The CDR3, as DNA: TGCGCCAGCAGCTTGCCGCAGGCCGGCTCCTACGAGCAGTACTTC.